The 10 T cell receptor beta chains in this list originate from one sample, sequenced in a study of monozygotic twins with inflammatory bowel disease. TCRdb reprocessed the 5' RACE reads and reports one entry per CDR3 protein, with no DNA. The table lists 350,000 to 550,000 distinct CDR3 sequences. Sequencing was done on a sample of blood. Receptors originate from a human donor with ulcerative colitis or Crohn's disease, or a healthy co-twin of an affected twin (not recorded which).

The chain has TRBV5-5 and TRBJ2-1; TCRdb names TRBD1, which stays unverified in the absence of DNA. The CDR3 has 14 residues. Germline-derived CDR1 and CDR2 are SGHKS and YYEKEE (reference sequence). Here the CDR3 reads CASRTRSGDGEQFF.

CDR3 protein: CATLSMAEAFF. This chain links TRBV6-5 with TRBJ1-1. The CDR3 runs 11 residues. Germline CDR1 and CDR2: MNHEY and SVGAGI.

This chain links TRBV12-3 or TRBV12-4 with TRBJ1-1; TCRdb proposes TRBD1, but this gene call is untestable without DNA. The CDR3 consists of 15 residues. CDR3: CASSSYRGGKTEAFF.

The chain uses TRBV10-3 and TRBJ2-7; TCRdb gives TRBD1 as the D gene, but with no DNA this cannot be confirmed. The CDR3 runs to 12 residues. The V gene's germline CDR1 is ENHRY and CDR2 SYGVKD. The CDR3 loop is CAISSEDREQYF.

The genes are TRBV29-1 and TRBJ1-4. Germline V lookup: CDR1 SQVTM, CDR2 ANQGSEA. The CDR3 runs 15 residues. The CDR3 protein is CSVGSGGGGREKLFF.

V gene TRBV28 combines with J gene TRBJ1-2; TCRdb returns TRBD1, unconfirmable since there is no DNA. CDR3 length equals 17 residues. Germline CDR1 MDHEN, CDR2 SYDVKM. The CDR3 protein is CASRSAGTGHRGYGYTF.

This chain uses TRBV29-1 with TRBJ1-1; TCRdb designates TRBD1, a call that cannot be tested without DNA. There are 12 residues in the CDR3. Germline V gene lookup returns CDR1 SQVTM and CDR2 ANQGSEA. CDR3 amino acids: CSAGGWTTEAFF.

The chain has TRBV5-1 and TRBJ2-7. The CDR3 length is 14 residues. CDR1 is SGHRS, CDR2 YFSETQ, per germline. The CDR3 reads CASSLSGKPYEQYF.

This rearrangement joins TRBV27 to TRBJ1-6. Germline CDR1 is MNHEY and CDR2 is SMNVEV (reference sequence). This CDR3 has 12 residues. This chain's CDR3 is CASSFDNSPLHF.

The chain employs TRBV12-3 or TRBV12-4 and TRBJ2-5; TCRdb selects TRBD1, and the lack of DNA leaves this call unchecked. There are 15 residues in the CDR3. The CDR3 here is CASSKRQVRIETQYF.